This T cell receptor (beta chain) was recorded in a study of blood T cell repertoires in COVID-19. In the authors' methods: Quantification of nucleated cells was approximated via reference gene primer amplification. TCRdb's copy holds only in-frame clones and misses some; the assay was immunoSEQ multiplex PCR. That table supplies the V and J calls and clone size; D and trimming were determined from the DNA. The sample yields around 300,000 clones, about 87% seen once. This clone was seen once. J was trimmed by 5 bases and V by 4 bases; bases with no gene match: 8. This CDR3 is built from 16 residues. Germline CDR1 is MNHNS and CDR2 is SASEGT. All enrollees were about 18 to 90 years old and from 25 or so US areas.

The chain combines TRBV6-1 with TRBJ1-6; 7 bases line up with TRBD1. The receptor comes from a man aged 30-40 years who had recovered from COVID-19. Sequencing was done on a sample of PBMCs or T cells enriched from blood (not recorded which). The CDR3 reads CASSATGPLNNSPLHF. CDR3 nucleotides: TGTGCCAGCAGTGCGACAGGGCCACTTAATAATTCACCCCTCCACTTT.